This is a list of T cell receptor beta chains from one sample in a study of blood T cell repertoires in COVID-19. Sequencing used immunoSEQ multiplex PCR; TCRdb keeps in-frame clones, though not all of them. The repertoire holds about 62,000 clones, with under 80% as singletons. Source material: PBMCs or T cells enriched from blood (not recorded which). These receptor sequences come from a woman aged 60-75 years who had been exposed to COVID-19. Both conserved end residues are part of each CDR3. Fields, in order: CDR3 length, V gene, J gene, CDR3 protein.

13	TRBV27	TRBJ1-2	CASSLRGMGFYTF
14	TRBV6-5	TRBJ1-6	CASSLEGVLAPLHF
13	TRBV4-1	TRBJ2-5	CASSPTGGETQYF
13	TRBV28	TRBJ2-7	CASNRGVTGEQYF
13	TRBV12-3/TRBV12-4	TRBJ1-6	CASSLTDNSPLHF
13	TRBV28	TRBJ1-2	CASSFRGIYGYTF
13	TRBV10-2	TRBJ2-7	CASRGQGPAEQYF
17	TRBV28	TRBJ2-2	CASNPTLRGKNTGELFF
15	TRBV7-6	TRBJ1-3	CASSPDRNSGNTIYF
14	TRBV19	TRBJ1-6	CASNRGAVNSPLHF
14	TRBV5-4	TRBJ2-5	CASSSQGVQETQYF
15	TRBV2	TRBJ1-3	CASSEAQGAGNTIYF
15	TRBV4-1	TRBJ2-4	CASSATSGVKNIQYF
17	TRBV5-6	TRBJ1-3	CASSPKLKRPNRNTIYF
13	TRBV28	TRBJ1-3	CASSTGTGNTIYF
13	TRBV10-3	TRBJ1-2	CAISPPGVYGYTF
11	TRBV29-1	TRBJ2-1	CSVASLNEQFF
14	TRBV9	TRBJ2-5	CASSVAGTAETQYF
15	TRBV9	TRBJ2-7	CASSSGTSGSYEQYF
15	TRBV28	TRBJ1-1	CASSITSTGNTEAFF
14	TRBV18	TRBJ2-5	CASSPSTGAETQYF
15	TRBV5-4	TRBJ1-2	CASSLPTTGNDGYTF
14	TRBV6-2/TRBV6-3	TRBJ2-1	CASSTGTEGNEQFF